The rows below give T cell receptor beta chains drawn from one sample of a study of Ad26.COV2.S vaccination and SARS-CoV-2 variants. TCRdb keeps only in-frame clones here, not all; method: immunoSEQ multiplex PCR. This sample has some 350,000 clones, with about 90% found just once. Sequenced material: peripheral blood, taken after recovery from COVID-19. The source is a human donor who had recovered from COVID-19. Both conserved end residues are part of each CDR3. A D gene is named only where the DNA matches it firmly. Some rows have no size entry. The others give once, few or many, or a class for an expanded clone.

clone_size d_call j_call v_call cdr3_nt cdr3_aa
- TRBD2 TRBJ2-7 TRBV6-5 TGTGCCAGCAGCCGCGGGGGGTCCTACGAGCAGTACTTC CASSRGGSYEQYF
once TRBD2 TRBJ2-1 TRBV3-1/TRBV3-2 TGTGCCAGCAGCCAAAGAAGCGGGGGCTACAATGAGCAGTTCTTC CASSQRSGGYNEQFF
- - TRBJ1-1 TRBV15 TGTGCCACCAGCAGTCCAGGGAGGTTGAACACTGAAGCTTTCTTT CATSSPGRLNTEAFF
- TRBD1 TRBJ2-5 TRBV2 TGTGCCAGCAGCGGGGGACAGGGAGCCGTAGAGACCCAGTACTTC CASSGGQGAVETQYF
- TRBD2 TRBJ2-3 TRBV5-1 TGCGCCAGCAGCTTGGCCGTCACTAGCGGATCCCATAGGACAGATACGCAGTATTTT CASSLAVTSGSHRTDTQYF
once - TRBJ1-4 TRBV7-9 TGTGCCAGCAGCCCGACAGGAGGATATAATGAAAAACTGTTTTTT CASSPTGGYNEKLFF
- - TRBJ1-2 TRBV19 TGTGCCGTTACCACGACGGGCGGAAACTATGGCTACACCTTC CAVTTTGGNYGYTF
few - TRBJ1-5 TRBV19 TGTGCCAGTATCCACAGGGCCGGGCAGCCCCAGCATTTT CASIHRAGQPQHF
- - TRBJ1-1 TRBV5-1 TGCGCCAGCAGCCCACCCCACCCTGGGACTGAAGCTTTCTTT CASSPPHPGTEAFF
- - TRBJ2-1 TRBV11-3 TGTGCCAGCAGCTTAGTCTTACGGGCGGGGGCCCCCGCCGAGCAGTTCTTC CASSLVLRAGAPAEQFF
- - TRBJ1-6 TRBV5-5 TGTGCCAGCAGCAGGACATATAATTCACCCCTCCACTTT CASSRTYNSPLHF
- - TRBJ1-6 TRBV7-8 TGTGCCAGCAGTACCGGTAGCTCCTATAATTCACCCCTCCACTTT CASSTGSSYNSPLHF
- - TRBJ2-3 TRBV25-1 TGTGCCAGCAGTGTTAGCAAAGACACAGATACGCAGTATTTT CASSVSKDTDTQYF
- TRBD1 TRBJ1-5 TRBV4-1 TGCGCCAGCAGCCAAGATGAGGGGGACAGGTTTCACCAGCCCCAGCATTTT CASSQDEGDRFHQPQHF
- - TRBJ2-1 TRBV15 TGTGCCACCAGCAGAGATTGGGGCAATGAGCAGTTCTTC CATSRDWGNEQFF
- TRBD2 TRBJ2-7 TRBV5-1 TGCGCCAGCAGCTTGCTTGAAGCGGGGGCCACCTACGAGCAGTACTTC CASSLLEAGATYEQYF
- - TRBJ1-2 TRBV7-9 TGTGCCAGCAGTTACGAGAACTATGGCTACACCTTC CASSYENYGYTF
- - TRBJ1-2 TRBV6-2/TRBV6-3 TGTGCCAGCAGCCTGACAGCTAACTATGGCTACACCTTC CASSLTANYGYTF